This T cell receptor (beta chain) was captured in a study of cytomegalovirus exposure and HLA in healthy donors listed by TCRdb under 2017. In terms of the full investigation: An earlier analysis of 587 of the donors reported 276 Gb of sequence data and 117 million unique TCR beta sequences obtained from about 200 million T cells. Every repertoire in the discovery cohort had been generated on one and the same sequencing platform. An earlier analysis of around 640 of the donors used high-throughput TCR beta sequencing to judge whether each TCR beta V gene segment behaved as functional or pseudogenic. In a later analysis, previously published TCR beta repertoires from more than 500 donors were re-analyzed and high-resolution HLA genotyping was added so that TCR occurrence patterns could be studied. Donor age, sex, ethnicity and CMV serostatus were collected together with the repertoire data. On average, roughly 250,000 unique TCR beta nucleotide sequences were sequenced per donor among a few hundred genotyped donors of the cohort, with roughly a sixth of those sequences being non-productive. To predict cytomegalovirus infection status, the study combined high-throughput TCR immunosequencing, statistical association of individual TCRs with disease status, and machine learning. Class I and class II HLA loci were covered by the typing at four-digit resolution. The number of donors typed differed by locus, with about 620-630 for A, B, C, DRB1 and DQB1, 522 for DQA1, 600 to 610 for DPA1, and approximately 470 for DPB1. The genetic ancestry cluster associated with self-reported Caucasian donors included over 65% of the approximately 400 genotyped donors. Rather than drawing on any new phenotypic data, the later analysis identified candidate immune exposures from TCR beta sequences and the way those sequences occurred across donors. The study aimed to test whether signatures of past pathogen exposure could be identified by cataloging public T cell receptors. A later genetic analysis took genome-wide SNP genotypes for about three fifths of the roughly 700 donors and used that subset as a discovery cohort. About 330 gigabases of sequencing data and around 90 million unique TCR sequences made up an early release that covered 500 to 700 HLA-typed donors. Several DR-DQ haplotypes were treated as single units for association and clustering because of strong linkage in the cohort. In addition to the first cohort of about 650 subjects, a separate validation cohort of 120 different subjects was used. The T cell repertoires of 666 subjects were profiled by immunosequencing and related to cytomegalovirus serostatus. Study-level results and caveats: Because counts were too low, seventeen rarely observed V segments, including chromosome 9 orphons, were excluded from the earlier analysis of 587 of the donors. In both the original and validation cohorts, the classifier was reported to diagnose cytomegalovirus status with high specificity and sensitivity. In a later analysis, TCR association rates were found to vary across HLA loci, with the most associated TCRs seen for DRB1 alleles and the fewest for HLA-C alleles. A later genetic analysis associated a missense DCLRE1C variant with V-gene and J-gene trimming of TCR beta chains, and an independent cohort replicated the association. The authors suggested that the approach could potentially be extended to other disease states and immunological phenotypes. A further reported finding was that TCR beta sequences accurately predicted the HLA-A and HLA-B alleles for most subjects in the first cohort. A total of roughly 160 TCR beta chains were listed by the study as associated with cytomegalovirus. Compared with equally common non-associated chains, HLA-associated TCR beta chains in a later analysis were more clonally expanded and had lower generation probabilities. A group of highly shared sequence variants was considered likely to be a technical artifact of the sequencing pipeline. Specific HLA alleles were associated with 16,951 TCR beta sequences at a false discovery rate of 0.05 in a later analysis. Some IMGT-functional V segments, including TRBV6-2 and TRBV6-3, could not be told apart with the 87-base-pair reads, so those segments were excluded. A few of the identified cytomegalovirus-associated TCR beta chains were confirmed in vitro to be specific for cytomegalovirus antigens. Correlated functional status among segregating V segments might be attributable to linkage disequilibrium, but an unknown experimental factor could not be ruled out. CMV serostatus was the only immune exposure information available for the cohort. Most CMV-associated TCR beta chains appeared to be HLA-restricted in a later analysis, and the HLA associations seemed to be driven largely by CMV exposure. In an earlier analysis of some 500 of the donors, most TCR beta V segments were observed in productive rearrangements about 90% or about 30% of the time, broadly matching IMGT annotations. Because some donors lacked HLA typing at each locus, the association tests relied only on the typed subset. According to a later analysis, parvovirus B19, influenza, CMV and Epstein-Barr virus appeared linked to several top co-occurrence clusters. The presence/absence analyses assumed that sequencing depth was roughly uniform across donors, and that assumption may not be true. When HLA alleles, especially DR and DQ, strongly co-occurred, TCR associations were difficult to assign to individual alleles. Only TCR beta chains were sequenced in this cohort, and the absence of alpha or paired-chain data limited detectable features. Across donors, most TCR sequences were observed very rarely, whereas some public TCRs were present in many individuals. In a later genetic analysis, fewer N-insertions in productive TCRs were reported among donors in an Asian-associated ancestry cluster than the roughly 700-donor mean.

The protocol used for the library was the immunoSEQ multiplex PCR assay. For the multiplex PCR, a mixture combining 60 forward primers for TCR Vbeta segments and 13 reverse primers for TCR Jbeta segments was used. Amplification of the CDR3 region of rearranged TCR beta genes was performed with a multiplex PCR assay on genomic DNA. The amplified TCR beta libraries were sequenced on the Illumina HiSeq System as 87-base-pair reads. On the authors' methods: In a later analysis, tens of millions of unique TCR beta chains were counted across the 690 or so repertoires, and around 10 million of these chains were shared by at least two donors. Raw reads were error-corrected and collapsed into unique sequences by a nearest-neighbor algorithm in which closely related sequences were merged to remove PCR and sequencing errors. Alignment of CDR3 sequences to IMGT reference sequences was used to assign V, D and J gene segments. For a sequence to be retained, a match of at least six nucleotides was required to both a V gene segment and a J gene segment. A rearrangement counted as productive if the CDR3 had no stop codons and remained in frame with V and J, and every other rearrangement counted as non-productive. Following IMGT convention, CDR3 was defined as the stretch from the second conserved V-encoded cysteine up to the conserved J-encoded phenylalanine. The earlier analysis of 500 to 750 of the donors excluded any sequence lacking an unambiguous match to a single V gene segment. In an earlier analysis of 500 to 750 of the donors, V segments were called functional above 56.7% productive rearrangements and were called segregating when the between-donor standard deviation exceeded 5%. A statistical classification framework was built to diagnose cytomegalovirus status from the catalog of TCR beta chain sequences. In a later analysis, V and J genes were assigned by comparing TCR nucleotide sequences against IMGT/GENE-DB human TR gene sequences. A later analysis assigned CDR3 sequences and most-parsimonious VDJ recombination scenarios with the TCRdist pipeline. In a later analysis, each TCR beta chain was defined by its CDR3 amino acid sequence together with its V-gene family, and reads without a unique V-gene family were excluded. In a later analysis, fewer than 650 highly shared, low-generation-probability nucleotide sequences were removed to address suspected cross-contamination and a sequencing artifact. In a later analysis, a clonal expansion index was calculated for each public chain from normalized within-repertoire ranks of inferred template counts. In a later analysis, generation probabilities were computed using a VDJ recombination model fitted to out-of-frame rearrangements, and the results were checked against IGoR. In a later analysis, hypergeometric tests were used to score TCR-TCR, TCR-HLA and TCR-CMV co-occurrence, with a repertoire-size bias correction applied to TCR pairs. False discovery rates were estimated in a later analysis by permuting HLA or CMV assignments 20 times. In a later analysis, co-occurring TCRs were grouped with DBSCAN, and TCRdist sequence similarity was added when clustering was performed within HLA-allele-positive subsets. Repertoires with fewer than 30,000 or more than 120,000 public chains, plus five repertoires with anomalous nucleotide sharing, were excluded from co-occurrence clustering. As stored in TCRdb, this immuneACCESS dataset retains in-frame rearrangements with V and J assigned. A fraction of the clones does not appear; measured against another copy, unresolved V genes explain less than half of the discrepancy, and the remainder lacks a known reason. V and J calls and clone size come straight from that table; D and trimming were deduced from the DNA. The table kept for this sample lists more than 130,000 clones. Roughly 3% of the sample is in the top ten clones.

Including the terminal cysteine and phenylalanine, the CDR3 comprises 15 residues. Only CDR3 DNA is held: 45 bases, read in frame from base 1. V is pruned by 4 bases and J by 4 bases, leaving 9 bases of the junction without a gene match. As encoded in the germline V gene, CDR1 is SGDLS while CDR2 is YYNGEE. Remarks on this clone: Its binding antigen is unknown.

The cohort consisted of 666 healthy bone marrow donors. At the time of sampling, all cohort members were nominally healthy, though unrecorded immune exposures were likely present. The donor was CMV seronegative and belonged to the group of 380 or so seronegative cohort members. A peripheral blood sample was provided by each donor, and peripheral blood mononuclear cells were used for TCR beta sequencing. Genomic DNA was extracted from the blood cell samples with the Qiagen DNeasy Blood Extraction Kit. The sequencing sample was made of PBMCs. The chain is encoded by TRBV9 joined to TRBJ2-5, and 8 bases in between align with TRBD1. The receptor's source is a middle-aged man in good health and CMV-seronegative. The CDR3 region reads CASSPSGQGLETQYF. DNA sequence: TGTGCCAGCAGCCCCTCAGGACAGGGACTAGAGACCCAGTACTTC.